Described below is a single T cell receptor beta chain sequence and its context. This receptor's antigen is unknown. One base away there is no much larger clone; base qualities are not given. Genomic DNA was the input for TRB sequencing, which was run either with the immunoSEQ assay at survey resolution or with the hsTCRB kit. Per the original workflow: The immunoSEQ software handled the initial read processing, while the LymphoSeq R package was used for the repertoire analyses. Clonality was computed as 1 minus normalized Shannon entropy, and a Gini coefficient was also calculated for each TRB dataset. To infer phenotypes in unsorted samples, TRB sequences from sorted subsets of the recipient or donor were mapped onto unsorted samples from the same recipient. TCRdb carries this immuneACCESS record with in-frame sequences only. Its versions omit some clonotypes, under half of them owing to an unresolved V gene in the studies checked, with the rest unexplained. From that table come the V and J calls and clone size; the DNA was used to work out D and trimming. For this sample the table gives roughly 4,800 clones, of which approximately 70% were detected only once. The ten biggest clones cover around half of the sample.

The sample comes from a study of T cells after posttransplantation cyclophosphamide listed by TCRdb under 2016. With regard to the full study: Using TRB sequencing, the study followed how the T cell repertoire reconstituted after myeloablative bone marrow transplantation in which posttransplantation cyclophosphamide served as GVHD prophylaxis. Samples from a few dozen PTCy-treated patients, along with samples from some 15 of their related bone marrow donors, underwent antigen receptor sequencing. TRB sequencing was performed on blood from all 34 PTCy patients with 1-year posttransplant specimens. In 3 patients, TRB sequencing was also performed on up to roughly 3 more blood samples taken 2 to 5.2 years after transplant, and in 4 patients, pretransplant blood was also TRB-sequenced. TRA and TRB clonality were tightly correlated in several samples, so subsequent TCR analyses focused on TRB only. Public TRB sequences were queried against a database of over 3,500 sequences associated with responses to pathogens, tumor antigens, self-antigens and alloantigens. What the research found in general, with its limitations: Across the roughly 40 patients, TRB clonality was highly associated with recipient CMV seropositivity and CMV reactivation, and diversity with PTCy was similar to that in the CNI/methotrexate controls. The TRB repertoires of T cells infiltrating skin or GI tract showed only limited overlap with the TRB repertoires of T cells in blood. Donor-recipient similarity was low at 1-2 months but rose over the first year, and later blood repertoires were often dominated by donor CD8+ memory clones.

A control cohort of some ten patients who had been given myeloablative marrow transplants with methotrexate plus a calcineurin inhibitor was sampled 1 year after transplant. Peripheral blood and bone marrow mononuclear cells were isolated by Ficoll-Hypaque density centrifugation and were cryopreserved. The CDR3 goes from the cysteine to the phenylalanine over 17 residues. Of the read, only the CDR3 DNA is kept; its 51 bases are in frame from base 1. From a lookup of the germline V gene, CDR1 and CDR2 are MGHRA and YSYEKL. Ends trimmed: V by 3 bases, J by 4 bases; bases unmatched to a gene: 10. This TCR came from a female patient aged 50-65 years who received an allogeneic stem cell transplant from an unrelated donor, was CMV-positive, and had acute and chronic GVHD. In patients who had a transplant, some T cells may come from the graft donor. Recombination connected TRBV4-1 to TRBJ2-3; 10 nucleotides in the junction match TRBD2. The specimen was PBMCs, collected around 290 days after allogeneic stem cell transplant with calcineurin inhibitor and methotrexate. The encoded CDR3 is CASSHAPGTSASDTQYF. The DNA is as follows: TGCGCCAGCAGCCACGCTCCCGGGACTAGCGCGTCAGATACGCAGTATTTT.